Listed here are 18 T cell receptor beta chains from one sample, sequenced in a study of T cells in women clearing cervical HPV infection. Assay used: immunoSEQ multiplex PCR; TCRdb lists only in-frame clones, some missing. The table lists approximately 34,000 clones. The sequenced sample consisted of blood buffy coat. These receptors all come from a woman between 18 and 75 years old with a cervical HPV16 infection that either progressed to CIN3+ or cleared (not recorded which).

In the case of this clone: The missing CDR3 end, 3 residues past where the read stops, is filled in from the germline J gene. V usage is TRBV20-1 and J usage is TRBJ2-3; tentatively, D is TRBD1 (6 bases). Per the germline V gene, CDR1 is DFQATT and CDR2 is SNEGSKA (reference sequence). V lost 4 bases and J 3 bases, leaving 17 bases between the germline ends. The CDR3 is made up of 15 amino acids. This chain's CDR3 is CSAIRAVGGTDTQYF. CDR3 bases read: TGCAGTGCTATACGGGCGGTAGGGGGAACAGATACG.

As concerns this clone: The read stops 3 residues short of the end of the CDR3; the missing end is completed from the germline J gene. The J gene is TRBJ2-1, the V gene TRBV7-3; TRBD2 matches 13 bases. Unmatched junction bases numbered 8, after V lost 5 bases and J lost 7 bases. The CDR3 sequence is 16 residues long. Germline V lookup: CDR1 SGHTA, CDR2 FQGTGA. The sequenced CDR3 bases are TGTGCCAGCAGCCCTGGGGGGACTAGCGGGATGAATGAG. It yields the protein CASSPGGTSGMNE. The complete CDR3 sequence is CASSPGGTSGMNEQFF.

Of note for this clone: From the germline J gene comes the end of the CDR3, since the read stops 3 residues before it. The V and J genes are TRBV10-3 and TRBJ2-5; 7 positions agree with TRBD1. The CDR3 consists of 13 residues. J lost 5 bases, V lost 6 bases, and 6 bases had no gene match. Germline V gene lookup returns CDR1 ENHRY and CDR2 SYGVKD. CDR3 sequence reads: CAISLGQLETQYF. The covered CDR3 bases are TGTGCCATCAGCTTGGGACAGTTGGAGACC.

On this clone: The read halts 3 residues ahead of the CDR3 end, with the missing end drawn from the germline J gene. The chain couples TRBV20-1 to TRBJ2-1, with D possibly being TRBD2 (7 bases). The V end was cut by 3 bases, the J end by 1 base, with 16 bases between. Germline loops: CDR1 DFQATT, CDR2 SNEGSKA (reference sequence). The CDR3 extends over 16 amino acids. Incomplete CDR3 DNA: TGCAGTGCTAGGCGTTTTGGGGGGGCATCCTACAATGAG. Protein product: CSARRFGGASYNE. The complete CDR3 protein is CSARRFGGASYNEQFF.

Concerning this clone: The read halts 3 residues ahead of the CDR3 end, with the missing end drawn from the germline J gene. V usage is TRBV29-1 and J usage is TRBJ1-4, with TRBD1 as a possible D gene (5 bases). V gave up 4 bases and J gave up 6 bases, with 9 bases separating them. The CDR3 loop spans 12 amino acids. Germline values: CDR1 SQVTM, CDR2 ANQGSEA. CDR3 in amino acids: CSVAREDEKLFF. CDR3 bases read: TGCAGCGTTGCCAGGGAAGATGAAAAA. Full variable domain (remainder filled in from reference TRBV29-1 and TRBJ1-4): SAVISQKPSRDICQRGTSLTIQCQVDSQVTMMFWYRQQPGQSLTLIATANQGSEATYESGFVIDKFPISRPNLTFSTLTVSNMSPEDSSIYLCSVAREDEKLFFGSGTQLSVL.

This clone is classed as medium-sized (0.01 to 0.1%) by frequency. Here the CDR3 reads CASSMSQDNTEAFF. The DNA read from the CDR3 is TGTGCCAGTAGTATGTCACAGGATAACACTGAA. The J gene is TRBJ1-1, the V gene TRBV19; TRBD1 might be the D (5 bases). The missing CDR3 end, 3 residues past where the read stops, is filled in from the germline J gene. Germline assignment: CDR1 LNHDA and CDR2 SQIVND (reference sequence). The CDR3 extends over 14 amino acids. The V end was cut by 3 bases, the J end by 2 bases, with 10 bases between.

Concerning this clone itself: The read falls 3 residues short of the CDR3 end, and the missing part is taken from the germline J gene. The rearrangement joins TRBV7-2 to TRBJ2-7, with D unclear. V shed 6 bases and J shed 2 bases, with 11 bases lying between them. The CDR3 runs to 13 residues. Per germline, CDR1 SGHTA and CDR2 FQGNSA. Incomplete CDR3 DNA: TGTGCCAGCAGTTCCCCCCCGGCCTACGAG. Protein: CASSSPPAYE. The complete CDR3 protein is CASSSPPAYEQYF.

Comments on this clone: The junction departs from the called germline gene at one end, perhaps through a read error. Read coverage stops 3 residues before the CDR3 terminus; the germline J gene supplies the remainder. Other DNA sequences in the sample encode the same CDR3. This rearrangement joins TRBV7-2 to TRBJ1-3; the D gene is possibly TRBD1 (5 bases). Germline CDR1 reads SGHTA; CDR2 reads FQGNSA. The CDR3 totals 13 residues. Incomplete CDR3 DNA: TGTGCCAGCAGCTTACAGGGTGGAAACACT. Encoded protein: CASSLQGGNT. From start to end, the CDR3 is CASSLQGGNTIYF.

The DNA read from the CDR3 is TGTGCCAGTAGTCCCAGAAGGACGACTAATGAAAAG. Its translation is CASSPRRTTNEK. The full CDR3 is CASSPRRTTNEKLFF. V is TRBV19 and J is TRBJ2-2; TRBD2 is a possible D gene (5 bases). The CDR3 goes on 3 residues after the read ends, and that part is filled in from the germline J gene. This CDR3 comprises 15 residues. The V gene's germline CDR1 is LNHDA and CDR2 SQIVND (reference sequence). The whole variable domain, filled in from reference TRBV19 and TRBJ2-2, reads DGGITQSPKYLFRKEGQNVTLSCEQNLNHDAMYWYRQDPGQGLRLIYYSQIVNDFQKGDIAEGYSVSREKKESFPLTVTSAQKNPTAFYLCASSPRRTTNEKLFFGEGSRLTVL.

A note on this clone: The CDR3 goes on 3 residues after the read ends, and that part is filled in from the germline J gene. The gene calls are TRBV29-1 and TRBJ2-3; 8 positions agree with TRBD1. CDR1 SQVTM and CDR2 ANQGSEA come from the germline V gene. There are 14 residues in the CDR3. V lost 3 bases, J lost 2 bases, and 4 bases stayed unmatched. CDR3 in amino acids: CSVDAGQVTDTQYF. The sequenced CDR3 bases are TGCAGCGTTGATGCGGGACAGGTCACAGATACG.

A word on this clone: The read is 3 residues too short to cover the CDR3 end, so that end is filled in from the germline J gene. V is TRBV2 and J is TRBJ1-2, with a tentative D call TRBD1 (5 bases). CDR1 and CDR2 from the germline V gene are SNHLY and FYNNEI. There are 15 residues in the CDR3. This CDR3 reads CASSLARGSTDTYTF. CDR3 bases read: TGTGCCAGCAGCCTCGCCCGGGGGAGCACAGATACC.

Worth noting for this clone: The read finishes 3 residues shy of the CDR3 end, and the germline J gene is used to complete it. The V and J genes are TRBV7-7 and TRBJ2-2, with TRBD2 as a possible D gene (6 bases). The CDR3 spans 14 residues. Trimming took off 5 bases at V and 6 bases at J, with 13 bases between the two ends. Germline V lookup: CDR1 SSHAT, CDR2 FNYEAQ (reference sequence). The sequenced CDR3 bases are TGTGCCAGCAGCAGCCGGGACTCACCCGGGGAG. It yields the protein CASSSRDSPGE. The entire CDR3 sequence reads CASSSRDSPGELFF.

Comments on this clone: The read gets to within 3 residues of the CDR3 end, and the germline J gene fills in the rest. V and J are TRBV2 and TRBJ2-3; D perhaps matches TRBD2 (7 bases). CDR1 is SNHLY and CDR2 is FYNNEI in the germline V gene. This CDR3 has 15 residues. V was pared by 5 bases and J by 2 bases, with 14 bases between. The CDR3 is CASSLGGGATDTQYF. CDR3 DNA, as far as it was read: TGTGCCAGCAGTTTAGGGGGGGGAGCCACAGATACG.

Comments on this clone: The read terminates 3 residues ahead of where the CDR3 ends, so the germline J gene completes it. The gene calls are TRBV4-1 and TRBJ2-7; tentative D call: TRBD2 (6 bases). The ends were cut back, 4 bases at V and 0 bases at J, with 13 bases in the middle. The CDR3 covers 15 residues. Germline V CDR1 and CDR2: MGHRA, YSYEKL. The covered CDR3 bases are TGCGCCAGCAGCCGGGAGGCGCAGGGCTCCTACGAG. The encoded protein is CASSREAQGSYE. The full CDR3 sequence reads CASSREAQGSYEQYF.

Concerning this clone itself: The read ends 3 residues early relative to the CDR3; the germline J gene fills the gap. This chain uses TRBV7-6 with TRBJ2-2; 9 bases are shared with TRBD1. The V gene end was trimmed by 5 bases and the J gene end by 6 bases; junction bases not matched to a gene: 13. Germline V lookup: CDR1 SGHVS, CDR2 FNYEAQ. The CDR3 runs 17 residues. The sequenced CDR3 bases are TGTGCCAGCAGCGCCCCGAGACCGGGACAGGGATCCGGGGAG. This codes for CASSAPRPGQGSGE. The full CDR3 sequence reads CASSAPRPGQGSGELFF.

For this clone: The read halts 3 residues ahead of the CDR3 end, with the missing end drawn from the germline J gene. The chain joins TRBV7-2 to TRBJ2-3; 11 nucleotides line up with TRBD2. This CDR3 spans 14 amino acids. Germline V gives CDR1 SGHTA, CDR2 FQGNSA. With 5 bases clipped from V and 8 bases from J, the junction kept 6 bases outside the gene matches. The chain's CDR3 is CASSVTSGGTTQYF. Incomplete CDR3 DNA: TGTGCCAGCAGCGTAACTAGCGGGGGAACTACG.

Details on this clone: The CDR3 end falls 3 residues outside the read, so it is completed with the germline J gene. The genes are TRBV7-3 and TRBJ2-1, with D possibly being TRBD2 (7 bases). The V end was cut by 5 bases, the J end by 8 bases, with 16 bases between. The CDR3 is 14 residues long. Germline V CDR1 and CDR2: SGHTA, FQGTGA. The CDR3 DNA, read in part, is TGTGCCAGCAGCCCCTGGGGGGGCGACGATGAG. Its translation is CASSPWGGDDE. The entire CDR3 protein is CASSPWGGDDEQFF. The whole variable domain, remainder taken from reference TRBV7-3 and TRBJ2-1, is GAGVSQTPSNKVTEKGKYVELRCDPISGHTALYWYRQSLGQGPEFLIYFQGTGAADDSGLPNDRFFAVRPEGSVSTLKIQRTERGDSAVYLCASSPWGGDDEQFFGPGTRLTVL.

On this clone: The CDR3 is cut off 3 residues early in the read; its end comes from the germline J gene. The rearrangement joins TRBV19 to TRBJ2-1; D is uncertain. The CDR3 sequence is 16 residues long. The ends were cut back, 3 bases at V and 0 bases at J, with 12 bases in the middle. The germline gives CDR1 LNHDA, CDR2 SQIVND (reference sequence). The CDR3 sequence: CASSIPTPSSYNEQFF. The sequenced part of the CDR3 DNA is TGTGCCAGTAGTATCCCAACCCCTAGCTCCTACAATGAG. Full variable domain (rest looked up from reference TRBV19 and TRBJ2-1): DGGITQSPKYLFRKEGQNVTLSCEQNLNHDAMYWYRQDPGQGLRLIYYSQIVNDFQKGDIAEGYSVSREKKESFPLTVTSAQKNPTAFYLCASSIPTPSSYNEQFFGPGTRLTVL.